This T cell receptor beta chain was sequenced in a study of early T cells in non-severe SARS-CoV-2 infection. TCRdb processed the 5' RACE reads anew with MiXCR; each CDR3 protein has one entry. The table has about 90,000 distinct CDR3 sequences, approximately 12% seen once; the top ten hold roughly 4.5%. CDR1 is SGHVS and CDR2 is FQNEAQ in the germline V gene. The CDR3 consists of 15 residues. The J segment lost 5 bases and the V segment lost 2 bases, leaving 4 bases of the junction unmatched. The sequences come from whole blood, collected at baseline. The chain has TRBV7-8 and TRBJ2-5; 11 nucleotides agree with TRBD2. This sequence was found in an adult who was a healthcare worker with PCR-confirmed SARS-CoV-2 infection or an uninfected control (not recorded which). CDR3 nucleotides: TGTGCCAGCAGCTTAACTAGCGGGAGTGGGGAGACCCAGTACTTC. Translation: CASSLTSGSGETQYF.